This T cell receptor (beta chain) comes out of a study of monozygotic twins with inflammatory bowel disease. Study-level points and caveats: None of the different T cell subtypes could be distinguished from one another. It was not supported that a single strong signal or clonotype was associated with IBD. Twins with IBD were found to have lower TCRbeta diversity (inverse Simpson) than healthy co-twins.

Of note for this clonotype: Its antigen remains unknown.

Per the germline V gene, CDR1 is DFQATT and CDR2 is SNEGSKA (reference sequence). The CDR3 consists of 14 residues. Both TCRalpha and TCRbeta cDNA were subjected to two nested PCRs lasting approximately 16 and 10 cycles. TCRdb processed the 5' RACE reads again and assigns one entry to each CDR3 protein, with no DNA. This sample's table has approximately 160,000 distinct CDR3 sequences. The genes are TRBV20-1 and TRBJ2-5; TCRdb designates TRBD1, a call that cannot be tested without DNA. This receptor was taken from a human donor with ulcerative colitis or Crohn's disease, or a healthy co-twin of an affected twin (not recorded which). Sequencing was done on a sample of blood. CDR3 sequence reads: CSASHWARQETQYF.